This T cell receptor beta chain was sequenced in a study of blood T cell repertoires in COVID-19. Looking at the study overall: Both acute and convalescent COVID-19 samples were obtained from the United States, Italy and Spain. Sample material is recorded as cDNA or gDNA derived from T cells, B-cell-depleted T cells, or PBMCs.

This clone has just one count. Seattle researchers signed up patients amid active infection and tracked them longitudinally. In the authors' methods: From reference gene primer amplification, estimates of nucleated cell counts were derived. Here immunoSEQ multiplex PCR was the method, and the copy in TCRdb shows in-frame clones only, minus some. The DNA was the basis for D and trimming; V, J and clone size are from that table. The table includes under 450,000 clones, 70% to 90% detected once. V was pared by 3 bases and J by 4 bases, with 16 bases between. CDR1 GTSNPN and CDR2 SVGIG come from the germline V gene (reference sequence). CDR3 length: 15 amino acids.

The clonotype was recovered from a woman aged 55-69 years with COVID-19, enrolled during active disease. The J gene is TRBJ1-5, the V gene TRBV30, with D possibly TRBD1 on 5 matching bases. The specimen sequenced was peripheral blood. The CDR3, as DNA: TGTGCCTGGAGCGAAGGCAGGGTAGGGAATCAGCCCCAGCATTTT. Residues: CAWSEGRVGNQPQHF.